The 16 T cell receptor beta chains below were found in one sample sequenced in a study of T cell responses to AZD1222 COVID-19 vaccine. The method was immunoSEQ multiplex PCR; TCRdb's version includes in-frame clones alone and lacks a portion of them. The table has more than 100,000 clones, 90% seen once. The sample was peripheral blood, taken on day 0 of AZD1222 vaccination. The receptors were gathered from an adult in good health.

The chain links TRBV5-1 to TRBJ1-3; D gene unclear. Looked up from germline, CDR1 is SGHRS and CDR2 is YFSETQ. The CDR3 is 13 residues long. The V end lost 4 bases, the J end lost 4 bases, and 9 bases lay between the germline ends. The DNA for the CDR3 is TGCGCCAGCAGCGCCGGACCCGGAAACACCATATATTTT. Protein: CASSAGPGNTIYF. The entire variable domain, with the rest obtained from reference TRBV5-1 and TRBJ1-3, is as follows: KAGVTQTPRYLIKTRGQQVTLSCSPISGHRSVSWYQQTPGQGLQFLFEYFSETQRNKGNFPGRFSGRQFSNSRSEMNVSTLELGDSALYLCASSAGPGNTIYFGEGSWLTVV.

This chain connects TRBV18 to TRBJ2-7; TRBD1 matches 12 bases. The germline V gene has CDR1 KGHSH and CDR2 LQKENI. CDR3 length equals 15 residues. With 6 bases clipped from V and 6 bases from J, the junction kept 9 bases outside the gene matches. The CDR3 DNA sequence: TGTGCCAGCTCGCCTCCGGGACAGGGGGCCTTCGAGCAGTACTTC. Amino acids: CASSPPGQGAFEQYF.

The rearrangement joins TRBV10-3 to TRBJ1-2; TRBD1 matches 7 bases. The CDR3 length is 17 residues. The V gene end was trimmed by 2 bases and the J gene end by 0 bases; junction bases not matched to a gene: 9. Germline CDR1 and CDR2: ENHRY and SYGVKD. The CDR3 region has the DNA TGTGCCATCAGTGAGCCGATGAGACAGGGCTCTAACTATGGCTACACCTTC. This encodes CAISEPMRQGSNYGYTF.

This rearrangement joins TRBV7-9 to TRBJ1-1; D perhaps matches TRBD1 (6 bases). The V and J ends lost 10 bases and 8 bases respectively, with 20 bases between them. Per germline, CDR1 SEHNR and CDR2 FQNEAQ (reference sequence). The CDR3 spans 13 residues. CDR3 DNA sequence: TGTGCCACCAGTTGGGGGTCAGGGGTCGAAGCTTTCTTT. Amino acid sequence: CATSWGSGVEAFF.

The genes are TRBV28 and TRBJ2-7; 7 nucleotides line up with TRBD1. CDR1 is MDHEN, CDR2 SYDVKM, per germline. This CDR3 region has 14 residues. The J segment lost 2 bases and the V segment lost 7 bases, leaving 8 bases of the junction unmatched. The CDR3 region is CASTWDSFPYEQYF. In DNA form, the CDR3 reads TGTGCCAGCACCTGGGACAGCTTTCCCTACGAGCAGTACTTC.

V usage is TRBV11-3 and J usage is TRBJ2-1; 8 bases are shared with TRBD2. This CDR3 is 15 amino acids long. Trimming took 5 bases from V and 9 from J; bases not matched to a gene: 12. Germline-derived CDR1 and CDR2 are SGHNT and YENEEA. This CDR3 reads CASSLQGGRSTEQFF. The CDR3 bases are TGTGCCAGCAGCCTCCAAGGCGGGAGGTCCACTGAGCAGTTCTTC.

This clone was observed a single time. Here the CDR3 reads CASSLGVGGLAGDSSQYF. The CDR3 DNA follows: TGTGCCAGCAGCTTAGGGGTAGGCGGGCTAGCGGGGGATTCTTCGCAGTATTTT. The chain carries TRBV7-9 and TRBJ2-3; TRBD2 matches 10 bases. The length of the CDR3 is 18 residues. V dropped 1 base and J dropped 10; count of bases not matched to a gene: 17. The germline CDR1 and CDR2 sequences are SEHNR and FQNEAQ (reference sequence).

The count of this clone is one. The chain employs TRBV6-6 and TRBJ1-1; no clear D. The germline V and J ends were trimmed by 4 bases and 1 base, with 16 bases remaining between them. CDR1 and CDR2 from the germline V gene are MNHNY and SVGAGI (reference sequence). This CDR3 is built from 16 residues. CDR3 nucleotide sequence: TGTGCCAGCAGTTTCCCGCGACCCGGCCAGAACACTGAAGCTTTCTTT. This gives the protein CASSFPRPGQNTEAFF.

This chain uses TRBV7-3 with TRBJ2-1; D is perhaps TRBD1 (7 bases). V shed 4 bases and J shed 4 bases, with 17 bases lying between them. Germline V gene data show CDR1 as SGHTA and CDR2 as FQGTGA. This CDR3 is built from 16 residues. As DNA, the CDR3 is TGTGCCAGCAGCTCAATGGGGAGGACAGGTTACAATGAGCAGTTCTTC. This translates into CASSSMGRTGYNEQFF.

The chain couples TRBV7-3 to TRBJ2-2; maybe TRBD1 (6 bases). Per the germline V gene, CDR1 is SGHTA and CDR2 is FQGTGA. V was clipped by 5 bases and J by 5 bases, with 21 bases between them. This CDR3 comprises 17 residues. The CDR3 spells CASSPIPQIRGTGELFF. The DNA of the CDR3 is TGTGCCAGCAGCCCCATCCCCCAAATCAGGGGAACCGGGGAGCTGTTTTTT. The full variable domain, rest sourced from reference TRBV7-3 and TRBJ2-2, is GAGVSQTPSNKVTEKGKYVELRCDPISGHTALYWYRQSLGQGPEFLIYFQGTGAADDSGLPNDRFFAVRPEGSVSTLKIQRTERGDSAVYLCASSPIPQIRGTGELFFGEGSRLTVL.

The chain uses TRBV6-5 and TRBJ2-7; 7 positions agree with TRBD1. V lost 0 bases and J lost 6; bases outside the gene matches: 5. The CDR3 is 14 residues long. Germline V gives CDR1 MNHEY, CDR2 SVGAGI. The CDR3 loop is CASSYSRGQGEQYF. CDR3 in DNA: TGTGCCAGCAGTTACTCGAGGGGGCAGGGCGAGCAGTACTTC.

V and J are TRBV5-6 and TRBJ2-2; D gene ambiguous. Trimming removed 1 base at V and 9 bases at J, with 10 bases between. There are 13 residues in the CDR3. Germline lookup yields CDR1 SGHDT and CDR2 YYEEEE. DNA of the CDR3: TGTGCCAGCAGCTTGTCCCCACTCCGGGAGCTGTTTTTT. Amino acids: CASSLSPLRELFF.

The rearrangement joins TRBV6-1 to TRBJ1-1; 12 bases map to TRBD1. CDR1 and CDR2 from the germline V gene are MNHNS and SASEGT. V shed 2 bases and J 5 bases; nucleotides not matched to a gene: 12. CDR3 length: 18 residues. The DNA of the CDR3 is TGTGCCAGCAGTGAAAGGGGACAGGGGGCCCTTCAATGGACTGAAGCTTTCTTT. This codes for CASSERGQGALQWTEAFF.

The chain carries TRBV19 and TRBJ2-3; TRBD2 might be the D (5 bases). The CDR3 has 13 residues. Germline V gene lookup returns CDR1 LNHDA and CDR2 SQIVND (reference sequence). Trimming left V 7 bases short and J 4 bases short, with 12 bases between. CDR3 protein: CASKRGSADTQYF. The CDR3 nucleotides read TGTGCCAGTAAACGAGGGAGCGCAGATACGCAGTATTTT.

This rearrangement joins TRBV6-1 to TRBJ1-2; 7 nucleotides align to TRBD1. Germline V gives CDR1 MNHNS, CDR2 SASEGT. The CDR3 has 14 residues. With V trimmed by 2 bases and J by 3 bases, 3 bases remained unmatched. The CDR3 bases are TGTGCCAGCAGTGAACAACAGGGGCACTATGGCTACACCTTC. This gives the protein CASSEQQGHYGYTF.

This chain links TRBV5-6 with TRBJ1-3; 9 bases map to TRBD1. Germline CDR1 reads SGHDT; CDR2 reads YYEEEE. Trimming took 2 bases from V and 0 from J; bases not matched to a gene: 9. The CDR3 runs 18 residues. CDR3 residues: CASSFGTGRWNSGNTIYF. CDR3 coding DNA: TGTGCCAGCAGCTTTGGGACAGGGCGGTGGAACTCTGGAAACACCATATATTTT.